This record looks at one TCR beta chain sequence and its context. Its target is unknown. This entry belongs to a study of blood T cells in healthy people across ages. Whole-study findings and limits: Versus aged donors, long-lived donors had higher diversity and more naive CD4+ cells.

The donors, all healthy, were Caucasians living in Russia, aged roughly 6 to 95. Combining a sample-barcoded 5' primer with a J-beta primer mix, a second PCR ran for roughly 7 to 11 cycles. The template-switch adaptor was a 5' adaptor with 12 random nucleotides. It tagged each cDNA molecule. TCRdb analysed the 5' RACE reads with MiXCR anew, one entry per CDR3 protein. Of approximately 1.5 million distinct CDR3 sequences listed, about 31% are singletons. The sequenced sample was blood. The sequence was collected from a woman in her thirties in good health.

The CDR3 reads CASSFGRATIHEQYF. CDR3 DNA: TGTGCCAGCAGCTTCGGGCGGGCCACTATACATGAGCAGTACTTC. The chain is built from TRBV7-2 and TRBJ2-7; tentative D call: TRBD2 (5 bases). Trimming took 3 bases from V and 7 from J, leaving 19 bases between them. From germline, CDR1 is SGHTA and CDR2 FQGNSA. This CDR3 has 15 residues.